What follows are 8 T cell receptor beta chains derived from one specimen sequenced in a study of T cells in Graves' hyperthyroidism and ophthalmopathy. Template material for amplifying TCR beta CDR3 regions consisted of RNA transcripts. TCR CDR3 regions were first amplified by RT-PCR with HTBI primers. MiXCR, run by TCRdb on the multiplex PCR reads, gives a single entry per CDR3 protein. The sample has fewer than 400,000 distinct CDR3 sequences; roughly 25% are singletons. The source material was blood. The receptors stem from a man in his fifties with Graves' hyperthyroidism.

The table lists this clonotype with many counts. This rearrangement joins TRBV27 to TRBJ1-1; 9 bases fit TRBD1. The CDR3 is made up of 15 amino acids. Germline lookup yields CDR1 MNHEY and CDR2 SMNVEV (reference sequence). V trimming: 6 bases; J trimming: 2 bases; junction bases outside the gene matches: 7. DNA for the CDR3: TGTGCCAGCAGGCCACCGGGACAGGGAAACACTGAAGCTTTCTTT. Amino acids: CASRPPGQGNTEAFF.

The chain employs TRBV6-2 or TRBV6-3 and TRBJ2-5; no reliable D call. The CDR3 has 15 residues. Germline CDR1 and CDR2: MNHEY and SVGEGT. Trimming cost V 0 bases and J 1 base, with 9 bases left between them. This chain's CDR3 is CASSYSRQPQETQYF. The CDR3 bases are TGTGCCAGCAGTTACTCGAGACAACCCCAAGAGACCCAGTACTTC.

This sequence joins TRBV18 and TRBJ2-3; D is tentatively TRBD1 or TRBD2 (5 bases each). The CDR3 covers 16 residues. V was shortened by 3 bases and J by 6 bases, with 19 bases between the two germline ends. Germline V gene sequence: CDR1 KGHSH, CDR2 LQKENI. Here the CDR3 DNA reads TGTGCCAGCTCACCTGAGACGGGACCCTTGGGGGATACGCAGTATTTT. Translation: CASSPETGPLGDTQYF.

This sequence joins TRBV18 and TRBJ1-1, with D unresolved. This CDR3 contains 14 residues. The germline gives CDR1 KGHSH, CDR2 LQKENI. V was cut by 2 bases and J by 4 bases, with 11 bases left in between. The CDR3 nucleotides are TGTGCCAGCTCACCAAGAACCCCAACCACTGAAGCTTTCTTT. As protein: CASSPRTPTTEAFF.

The CDR3: CASSSSRGHETQYF. The CDR3 DNA is TGTGCCAGCAGCTCTTCCCGGGGGCATGAGACCCAGTACTTC. The rearrangement links TRBV5-4 to TRBJ2-5; D may be TRBD1 or TRBD2 (6 bases each). Germline CDR1 and CDR2: SGHNT and YYREEE (reference sequence). This CDR3 is built from 14 residues. V shed 3 bases and J shed 5 bases, with 14 bases lying between them.

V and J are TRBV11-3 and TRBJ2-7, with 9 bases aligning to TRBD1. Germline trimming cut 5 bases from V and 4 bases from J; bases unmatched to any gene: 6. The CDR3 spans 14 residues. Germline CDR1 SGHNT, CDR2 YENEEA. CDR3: CASSTGQGPYEQYF. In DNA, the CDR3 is TGTGCCAGCAGCACGGGACAGGGTCCTTACGAGCAGTACTTC.

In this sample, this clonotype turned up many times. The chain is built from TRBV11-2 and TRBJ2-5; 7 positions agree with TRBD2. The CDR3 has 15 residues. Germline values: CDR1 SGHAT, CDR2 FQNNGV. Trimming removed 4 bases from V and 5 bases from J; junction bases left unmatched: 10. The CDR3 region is CASSSGASGRETQYF. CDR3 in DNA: TGTGCCAGCAGCTCTGGCGCTAGCGGACGGGAGACCCAGTACTTC.

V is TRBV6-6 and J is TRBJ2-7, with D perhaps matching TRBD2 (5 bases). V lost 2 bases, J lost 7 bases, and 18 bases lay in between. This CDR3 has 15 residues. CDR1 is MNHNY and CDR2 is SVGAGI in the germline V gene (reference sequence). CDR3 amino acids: CASSYGKRMVGEQYF. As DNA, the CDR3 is TGTGCCAGCAGTTACGGGAAGCGGATGGTGGGGGAGCAGTACTTC.